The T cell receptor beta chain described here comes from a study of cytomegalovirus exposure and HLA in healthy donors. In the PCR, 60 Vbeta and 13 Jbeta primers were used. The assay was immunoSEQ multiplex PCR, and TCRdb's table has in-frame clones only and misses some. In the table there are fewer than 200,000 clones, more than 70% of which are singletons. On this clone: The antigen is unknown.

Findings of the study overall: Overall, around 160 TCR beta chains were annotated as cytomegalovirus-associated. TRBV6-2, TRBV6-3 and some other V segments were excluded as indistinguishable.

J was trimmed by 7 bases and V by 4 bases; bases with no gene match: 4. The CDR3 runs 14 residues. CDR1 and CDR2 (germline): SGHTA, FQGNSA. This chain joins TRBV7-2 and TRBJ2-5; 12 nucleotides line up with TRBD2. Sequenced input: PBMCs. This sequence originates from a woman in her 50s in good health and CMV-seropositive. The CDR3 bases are TGTGCCAGCAGCTCGTCACTAGCGGGGGGGACCCAGTACTTC. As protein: CASSSSLAGGTQYF.